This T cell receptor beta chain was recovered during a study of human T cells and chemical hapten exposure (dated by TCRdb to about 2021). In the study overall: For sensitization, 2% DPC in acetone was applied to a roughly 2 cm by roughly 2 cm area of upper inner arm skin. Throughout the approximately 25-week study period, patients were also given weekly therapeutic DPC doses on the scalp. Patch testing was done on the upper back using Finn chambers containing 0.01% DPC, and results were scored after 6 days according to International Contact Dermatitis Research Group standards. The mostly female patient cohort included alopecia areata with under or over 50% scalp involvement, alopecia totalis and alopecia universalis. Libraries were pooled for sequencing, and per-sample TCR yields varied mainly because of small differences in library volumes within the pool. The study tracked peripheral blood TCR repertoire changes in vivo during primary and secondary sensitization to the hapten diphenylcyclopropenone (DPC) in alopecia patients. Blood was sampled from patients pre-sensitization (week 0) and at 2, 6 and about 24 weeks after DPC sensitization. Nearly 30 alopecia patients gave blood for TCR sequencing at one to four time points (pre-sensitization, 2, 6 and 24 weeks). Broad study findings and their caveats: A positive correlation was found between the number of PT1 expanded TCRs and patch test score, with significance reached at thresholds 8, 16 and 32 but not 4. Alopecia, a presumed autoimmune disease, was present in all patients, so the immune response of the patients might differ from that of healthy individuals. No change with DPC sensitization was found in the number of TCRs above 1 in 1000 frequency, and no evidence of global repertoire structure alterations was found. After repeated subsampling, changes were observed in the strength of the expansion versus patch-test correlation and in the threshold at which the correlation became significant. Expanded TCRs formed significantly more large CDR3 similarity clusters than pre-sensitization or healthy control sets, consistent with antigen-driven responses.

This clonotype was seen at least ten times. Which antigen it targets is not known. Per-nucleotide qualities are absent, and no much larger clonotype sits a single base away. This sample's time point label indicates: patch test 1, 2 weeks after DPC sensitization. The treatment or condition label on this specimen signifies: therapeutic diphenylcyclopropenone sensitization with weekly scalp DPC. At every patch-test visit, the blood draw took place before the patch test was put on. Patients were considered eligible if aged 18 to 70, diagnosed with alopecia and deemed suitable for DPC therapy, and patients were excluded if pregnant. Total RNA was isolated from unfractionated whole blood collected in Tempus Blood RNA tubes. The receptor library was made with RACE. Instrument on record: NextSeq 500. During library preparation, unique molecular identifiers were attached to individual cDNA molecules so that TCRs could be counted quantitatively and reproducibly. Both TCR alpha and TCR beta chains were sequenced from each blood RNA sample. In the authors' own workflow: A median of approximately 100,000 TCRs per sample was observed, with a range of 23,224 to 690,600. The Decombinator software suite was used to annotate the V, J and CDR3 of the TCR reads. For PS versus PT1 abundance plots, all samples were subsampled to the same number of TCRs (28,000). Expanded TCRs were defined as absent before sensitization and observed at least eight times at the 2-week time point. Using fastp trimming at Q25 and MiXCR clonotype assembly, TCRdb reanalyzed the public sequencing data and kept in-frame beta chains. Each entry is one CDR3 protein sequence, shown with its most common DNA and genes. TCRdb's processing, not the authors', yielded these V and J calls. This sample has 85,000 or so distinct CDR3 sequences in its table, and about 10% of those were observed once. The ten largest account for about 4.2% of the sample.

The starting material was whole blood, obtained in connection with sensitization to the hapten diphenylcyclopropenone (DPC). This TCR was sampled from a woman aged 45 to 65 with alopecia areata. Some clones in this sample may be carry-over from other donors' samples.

The CDR3 region reads CAWSHASGYTF. The DNA sequence follows: TGTGCCTGGAGCCACGCTTCCGGCTACACCTTC. In this chain, TRBV30 is recombined with TRBJ1-2; the D segment cannot be called with confidence. CDR1 is given as GTSNPN and CDR2 as SVGIG, both from the germline V gene (reference sequence). Trimming costs V 3 bases and J 8 bases, and their ends lie 10 bases apart. Measured from the cysteine to the phenylalanine, the CDR3 is 11 residues long. Only the CDR3 DNA is retained, 33 bases long and in frame from the first base.